The TCR beta chain described here comes from a study of blood T cell repertoires in COVID-19. As concerns this clone: Other DNA sequences in the same sample also yield this CDR3.

Authors' methods: Amplified reference gene primers provided the basis for estimating nucleated cell counts. The data were produced by immunoSEQ multiplex PCR, yet TCRdb's version contains in-frame clones alone and is incomplete. That table supplies the V and J calls and clone size; D and trimming were determined from the DNA. The data contain a few hundred thousand clones, roughly 80% of them singletons. The CDR3 has 11 residues. Trimming shortened V by 6 bases and J by 6 bases, and 6 bases separated the two germline ends. CDR1 is MNHEY and CDR2 is SVGEGT in the germline V gene. This rearrangement joins TRBV6-2 or TRBV6-3 to TRBJ2-1; the D is unclear. The specimen was peripheral blood. The TCR was taken from an elderly man with acute or convalescent COVID-19. In DNA, the CDR3 is TGTGCCAGCAGCCCTCTCAATGAGCAGTTCTTC. This sequence encodes CASSPLNEQFF.